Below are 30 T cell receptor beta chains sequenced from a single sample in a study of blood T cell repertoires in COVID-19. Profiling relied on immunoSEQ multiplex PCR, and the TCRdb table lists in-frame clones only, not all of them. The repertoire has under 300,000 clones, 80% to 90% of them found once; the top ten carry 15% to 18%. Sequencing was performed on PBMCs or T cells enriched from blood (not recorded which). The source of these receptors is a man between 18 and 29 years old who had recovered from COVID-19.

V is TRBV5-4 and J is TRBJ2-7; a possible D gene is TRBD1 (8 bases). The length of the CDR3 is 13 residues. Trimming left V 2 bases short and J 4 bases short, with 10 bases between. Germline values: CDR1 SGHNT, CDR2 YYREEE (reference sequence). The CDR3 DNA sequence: TGTGCCAGCAGCTTACAGGGGGGGTACGAGCAGTACTTC. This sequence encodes CASSLQGGYEQYF.

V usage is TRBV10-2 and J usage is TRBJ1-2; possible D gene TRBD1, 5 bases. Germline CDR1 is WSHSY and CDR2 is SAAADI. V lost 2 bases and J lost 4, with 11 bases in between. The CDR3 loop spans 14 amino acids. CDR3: CASSETGLTYGYTF. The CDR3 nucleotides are TGCGCCAGCAGTGAGACAGGATTAACCTATGGCTACACCTTC.

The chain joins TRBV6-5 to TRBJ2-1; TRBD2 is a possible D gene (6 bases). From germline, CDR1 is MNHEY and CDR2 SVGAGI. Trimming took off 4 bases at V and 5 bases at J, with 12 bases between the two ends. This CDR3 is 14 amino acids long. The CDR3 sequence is CASSFFGTDNEQFF. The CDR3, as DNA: TGTGCCAGCAGTTTTTTTGGGACTGACAATGAGCAGTTCTTC.

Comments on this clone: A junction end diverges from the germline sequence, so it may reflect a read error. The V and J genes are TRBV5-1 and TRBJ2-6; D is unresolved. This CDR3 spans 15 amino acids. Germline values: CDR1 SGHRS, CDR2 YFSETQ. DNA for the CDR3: TGCGCCAGCAGGACATCAGGATCTGCGGCCAACGTCCTGACTTTC. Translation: CASRTSGSAANVLTF.

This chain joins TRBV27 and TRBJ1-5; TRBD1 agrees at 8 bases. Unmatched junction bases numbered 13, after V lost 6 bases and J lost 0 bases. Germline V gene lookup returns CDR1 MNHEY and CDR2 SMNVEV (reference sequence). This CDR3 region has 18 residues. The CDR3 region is CASRTGTGPTYSNQPQHF. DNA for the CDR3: TGTGCCAGCAGAACCGGGACAGGACCGACATATAGCAATCAGCCCCAGCATTTT.

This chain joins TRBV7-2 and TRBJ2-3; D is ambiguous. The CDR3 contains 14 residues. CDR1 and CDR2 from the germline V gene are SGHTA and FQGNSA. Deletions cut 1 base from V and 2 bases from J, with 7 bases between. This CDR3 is CASSLELTTDTQYF. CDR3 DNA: TGTGCCAGCAGCTTAGAGCTCACCACAGATACGCAGTATTTT.

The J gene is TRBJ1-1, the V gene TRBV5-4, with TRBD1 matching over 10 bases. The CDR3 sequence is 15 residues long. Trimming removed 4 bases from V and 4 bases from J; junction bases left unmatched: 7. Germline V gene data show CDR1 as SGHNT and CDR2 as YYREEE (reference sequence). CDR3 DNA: TGTGCCAGCAGCAGAAGACAGGGGGCTACCACTGAAGCTTTCTTT. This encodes CASSRRQGATTEAFF.

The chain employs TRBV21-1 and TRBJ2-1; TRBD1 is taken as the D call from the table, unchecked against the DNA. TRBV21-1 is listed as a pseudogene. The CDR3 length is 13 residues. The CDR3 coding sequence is TGTGCCAGCACCCGAACTCAGGGCCATGAGCAGTTCTTC. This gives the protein CASTRTQGHEQFF.

CDR3 sequence (DNA): TGCAGCGCCGGAGCGGGGGGGCTCACAGATACGCAGTATTTT. Its protein product is CSAGAGGLTDTQYF. This sequence joins TRBV29-1 and TRBJ2-3; TRBD2 aligns across 10 bases. There are 14 residues in the CDR3. Germline trimming cut 7 bases from V and 2 bases from J; bases unmatched to any gene: 6. Germline CDR1 reads SQVTM; CDR2 reads ANQGSEA.

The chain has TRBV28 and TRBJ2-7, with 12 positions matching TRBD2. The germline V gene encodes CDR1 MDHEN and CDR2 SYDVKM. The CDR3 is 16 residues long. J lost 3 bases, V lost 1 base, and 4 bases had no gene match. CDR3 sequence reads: CASSLLGLAGHYEQYF. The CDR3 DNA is TGTGCCAGCAGTTTATTAGGACTAGCGGGACACTACGAGCAGTACTTC.

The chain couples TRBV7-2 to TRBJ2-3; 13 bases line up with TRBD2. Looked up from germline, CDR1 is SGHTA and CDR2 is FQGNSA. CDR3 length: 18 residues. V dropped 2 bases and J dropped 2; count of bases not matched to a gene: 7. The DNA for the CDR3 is TGTGCCAGCAGCTTACCCCTGACTAGCGGGGGGACCACAGATACGCAGTATTTT. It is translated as CASSLPLTSGGTTDTQYF. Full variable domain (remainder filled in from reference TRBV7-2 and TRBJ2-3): GAGVSQSPSNKVTEKGKDVELRCDPISGHTALYWYRQSLGQGLEFLIYFQGNSAPDKSGLPSDRFSAERTGGSVSTLTIQRTQQEDSAVYLCASSLPLTSGGTTDTQYFGPGTRLTVL.

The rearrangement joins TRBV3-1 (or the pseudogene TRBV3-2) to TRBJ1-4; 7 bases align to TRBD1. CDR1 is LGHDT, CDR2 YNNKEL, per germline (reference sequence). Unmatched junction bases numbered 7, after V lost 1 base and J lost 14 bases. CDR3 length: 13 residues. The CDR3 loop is CASSQVFTGQLFF. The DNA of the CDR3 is TGTGCCAGCAGCCAAGTCTTCACGGGACAGCTGTTTTTT.

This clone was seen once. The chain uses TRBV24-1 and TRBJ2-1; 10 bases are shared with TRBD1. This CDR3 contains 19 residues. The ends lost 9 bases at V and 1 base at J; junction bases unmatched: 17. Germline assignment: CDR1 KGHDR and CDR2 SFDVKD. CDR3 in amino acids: CATGGQGRASGSSYNEQFF. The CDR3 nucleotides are TGTGCCACCGGGGGACAGGGGAGGGCTAGCGGAAGTTCCTACAATGAGCAGTTCTTC.

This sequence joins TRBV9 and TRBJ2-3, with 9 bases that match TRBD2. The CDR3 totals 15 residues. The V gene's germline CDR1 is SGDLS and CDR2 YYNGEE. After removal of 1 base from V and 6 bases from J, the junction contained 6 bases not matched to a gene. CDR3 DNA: TGTGCCAGCAGCGTAACTAGCGGGCCCCTTGATACGCAGTATTTT. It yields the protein CASSVTSGPLDTQYF.

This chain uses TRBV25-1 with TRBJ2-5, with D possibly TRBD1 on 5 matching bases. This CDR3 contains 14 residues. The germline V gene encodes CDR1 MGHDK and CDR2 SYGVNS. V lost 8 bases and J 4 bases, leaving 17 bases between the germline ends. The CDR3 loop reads CASSDPDRVETQYF. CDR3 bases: TGTGCCAGCTCTGACCCCGACAGAGTAGAGACCCAGTACTTC.

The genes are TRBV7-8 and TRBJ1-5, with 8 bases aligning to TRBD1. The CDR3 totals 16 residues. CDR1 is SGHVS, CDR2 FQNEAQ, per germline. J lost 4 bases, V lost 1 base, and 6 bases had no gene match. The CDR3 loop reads CASSLEAGGVNQPQHF. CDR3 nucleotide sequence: TGTGCCAGCAGCTTAGAAGCAGGGGGCGTGAATCAGCCCCAGCATTTT.

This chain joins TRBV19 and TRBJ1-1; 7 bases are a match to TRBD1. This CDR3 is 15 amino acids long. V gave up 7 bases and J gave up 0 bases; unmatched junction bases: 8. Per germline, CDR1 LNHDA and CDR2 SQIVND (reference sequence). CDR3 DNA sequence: TGTGCCAGTAAAGACAGGGACTTCATGAACACTGAAGCTTTCTTT. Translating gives CASKDRDFMNTEAFF.

This CDR3 is CASSPHTGTDYGYTF. CDR3 coding DNA: TGTGCCAGCAGTCCACATACCGGGACAGATTATGGCTACACCTTC. The gene calls are TRBV6-5 and TRBJ1-2, with TRBD1 matching over 7 bases. CDR1 is MNHEY and CDR2 is SVGAGI in the germline V gene. V lost 5 bases, J lost 5 bases, and 11 bases stayed unmatched. This CDR3 has 15 amino acids.

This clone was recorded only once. For the CDR3, the DNA is TGTGCCATCAGTGAGTCGAGGTCTAGCGGCCCCTACGAGCAGTACTTC. This codes for CAISESRSSGPYEQYF. This chain links TRBV10-3 with TRBJ2-7; 7 bases are a match to TRBD2. Germline loops: CDR1 ENHRY, CDR2 SYGVKD. There are 16 residues in the CDR3. V lost 0 bases, J lost 2 bases, and 7 bases stayed unmatched.

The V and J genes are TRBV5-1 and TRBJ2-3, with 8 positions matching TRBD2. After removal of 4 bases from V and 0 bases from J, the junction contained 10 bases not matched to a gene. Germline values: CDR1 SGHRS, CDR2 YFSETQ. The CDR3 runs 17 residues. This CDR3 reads CASSPLPAGVSTDTQYF. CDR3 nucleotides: TGCGCCAGCAGCCCGCTCCCAGCGGGGGTCAGCACAGATACGCAGTATTTT.

CDR3 DNA sequence: TGTGCCAGCAGCGCGGTTGGTTATAATTCACCCCTCCACTTT. Translation gives CASSAVGYNSPLHF. The J gene is TRBJ1-6, the V gene TRBV9; D is undetermined. CDR1 and CDR2 from the germline V gene are SGDLS and YYNGEE. V was clipped by 3 bases and J by 4 bases, with 8 bases between them. This CDR3 spans 14 amino acids. The full variable domain, in which reference TRBV9 and TRBJ1-6 provide the parts outside the CDR3, is DSGVTQTPKHLITATGQRVTLRCSPRSGDLSVYWYQQSLDQGLQFLIQYYNGEERAKGNILERFSAQQFPDLHSELNLSSLELGDSALYFCASSAVGYNSPLHFGNGTRLTVT.

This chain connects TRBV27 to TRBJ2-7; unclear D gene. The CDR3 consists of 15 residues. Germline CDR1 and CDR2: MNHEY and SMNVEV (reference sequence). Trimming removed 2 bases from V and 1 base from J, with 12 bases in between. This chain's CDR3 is CASSLRLRYSYEQYF. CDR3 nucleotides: TGTGCCAGCAGTTTAAGACTGAGATATTCCTACGAGCAGTACTTC.

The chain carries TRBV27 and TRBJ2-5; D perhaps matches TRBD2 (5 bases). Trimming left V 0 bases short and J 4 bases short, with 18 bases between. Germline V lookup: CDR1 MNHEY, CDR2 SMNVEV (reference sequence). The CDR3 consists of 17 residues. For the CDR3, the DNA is TGTGCCAGCAGTTTATCGCCCACTAGTGTGATTTTAGAGACCCAGTACTTC. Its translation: CASSLSPTSVILETQYF.

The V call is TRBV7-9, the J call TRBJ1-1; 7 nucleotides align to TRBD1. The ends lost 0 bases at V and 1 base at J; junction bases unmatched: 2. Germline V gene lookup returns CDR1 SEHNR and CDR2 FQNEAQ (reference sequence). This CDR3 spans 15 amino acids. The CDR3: CASSLAGQANTEAFF. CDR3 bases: TGTGCCAGCAGCTTAGCTGGACAGGCGAACACTGAAGCTTTCTTT.

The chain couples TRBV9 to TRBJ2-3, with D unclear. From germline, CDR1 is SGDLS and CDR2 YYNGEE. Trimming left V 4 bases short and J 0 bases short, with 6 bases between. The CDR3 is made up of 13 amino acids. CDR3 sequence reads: CASSPGSTDTQYF. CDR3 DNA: TGTGCCAGCAGCCCGGGTAGCACAGATACGCAGTATTTT.

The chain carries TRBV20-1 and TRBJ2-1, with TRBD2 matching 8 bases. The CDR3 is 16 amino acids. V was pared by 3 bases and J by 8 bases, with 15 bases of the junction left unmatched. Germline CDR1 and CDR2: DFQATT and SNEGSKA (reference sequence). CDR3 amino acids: CSASGPTSGRAHEQFF. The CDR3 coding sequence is TGCAGTGCTAGTGGGCCCACCTCCGGGAGGGCCCATGAGCAGTTCTTC.

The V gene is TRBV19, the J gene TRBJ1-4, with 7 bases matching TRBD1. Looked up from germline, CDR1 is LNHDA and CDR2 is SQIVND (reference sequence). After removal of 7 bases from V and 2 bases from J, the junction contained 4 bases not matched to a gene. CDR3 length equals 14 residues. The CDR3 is CASKTGDTNEKLFF. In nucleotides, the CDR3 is TGTGCCAGTAAAACAGGGGACACTAATGAAAAACTGTTTTTT.

The CDR3, as DNA: TGTGCCAGCAGTTTATCCCCCCCGGGGAGGCGAGATACGCAGTATTTT. Residues: CASSLSPPGRRDTQYF. J is TRBJ2-3 and V is TRBV28; D might be TRBD2 (6 bases). The germline V gene encodes CDR1 MDHEN and CDR2 SYDVKM. Trimming removed 1 base at V and 5 bases at J, with 16 bases between. The CDR3 length is 16 residues.

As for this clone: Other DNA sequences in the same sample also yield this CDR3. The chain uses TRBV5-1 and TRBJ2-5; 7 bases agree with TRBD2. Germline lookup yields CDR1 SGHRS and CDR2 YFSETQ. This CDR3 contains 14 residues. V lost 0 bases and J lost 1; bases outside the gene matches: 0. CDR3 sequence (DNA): TGCGCCAGCAGCTTGGCGGGGGGCCAAGAGACCCAGTACTTC. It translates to CASSLAGGQETQYF.

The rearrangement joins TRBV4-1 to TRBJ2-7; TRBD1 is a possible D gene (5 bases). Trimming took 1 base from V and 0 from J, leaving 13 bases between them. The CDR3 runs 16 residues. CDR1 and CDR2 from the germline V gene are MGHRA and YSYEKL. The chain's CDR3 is CASSQGVTDSSYEQYF. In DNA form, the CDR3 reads TGCGCCAGCAGCCAAGGGGTAACAGACAGCTCCTACGAGCAGTACTTC.